The rows below give T cell receptor beta chains drawn from one sample of a study of cytomegalovirus exposure and HLA in healthy donors. TCRdb keeps only in-frame clones here, not all; method: immunoSEQ multiplex PCR. Of 95,000 to 100,000 clones listed, roughly 76% were seen once; the top ten hold around 4%. The sample was PBMCs. The origin of the receptors is a middle-aged man in good health and CMV-seronegative. The CDR3 runs from the conserved cysteine through the conserved F or W. A D gene is named only where the DNA matches it firmly.

D	V	J	CDR3
NA	TRBV7-8	TRBJ2-7	CASSPVISIQRTSYEQYF
TRBD2	TRBV30	TRBJ2-3	CACQLAGRGTDTQYF
NA	TRBV4-3	TRBJ2-2	CASSQDQTGREELFF
NA	TRBV4-3	TRBJ1-2	CASSQDATGGRGYTF
TRBD1	TRBV5-1	TRBJ1-6	CASSGRTGSSYNSPLHF
NA	TRBV19	TRBJ1-5	CASGSGGRDQPQHF
TRBD1	TRBV7-9	TRBJ1-1	CASSQRQGEYTEAFF
NA	TRBV4-1	TRBJ2-2	CASSPQTVNTGELFF
NA	TRBV7-9	TRBJ1-1	CASSLAKPGSNEAFF
NA	TRBV30	TRBJ1-1	CAWMRHENTEAFF
TRBD1	TRBV4-3	TRBJ2-5	CASSQGGQGGETQYF
TRBD1	TRBV7-9	TRBJ1-2	CASSLGQALSRYTF
TRBD2	TRBV19	TRBJ2-1	CASSPWAERGGRFEQFF
NA	TRBV19	TRBJ2-7	CASSAETGPYEQYF
NA	TRBV7-3	TRBJ2-3	CASSADYLHTDTQYF
TRBD2	TRBV12-5	TRBJ2-1	CASGLMVLAVYEQFF
TRBD1	TRBV28	TRBJ2-5	CAISGQIEETQYF
NA	TRBV29-1	TRBJ1-1	CSVKGESMNTEAFF
NA	TRBV28	TRBJ1-1	CASLGLLNTEAFF
NA	TRBV10-3	TRBJ2-3	CAISVGGASPAQYF
NA	TRBV11-2	TRBJ2-1	CASSLESGGEQFF
TRBD1	TRBV5-4	TRBJ1-6	CASRTGSSPLHF
TRBD1	TRBV5-5	TRBJ1-4	CASSGQGTNEKLFF
TRBD2	TRBV6-6	TRBJ2-5	CASSSNLAGDQETQYF
NA	TRBV4-2	TRBJ1-6	CASSQGRNNSPLHF
TRBD1	TRBV7-2	TRBJ1-6	CASSPRTGLITTNESPLHF
NA	TRBV5-6	TRBJ1-2	CASSLGGNYGYTF
NA	TRBV2	TRBJ2-2	CASQRQNTGELFF
TRBD1	TRBV9	TRBJ2-5	CASSVGQGATQYF
NA	TRBV7-3	TRBJ2-2	CASSSNTGELFF
TRBD1	TRBV11-2	TRBJ1-1	CASSSRQGAHTEAFF
NA	TRBV20-1	TRBJ1-2	CSQIRSGYTF
TRBD2	TRBV11-2	TRBJ2-3	CASSLNSGGDTDTQYF
TRBD1	TRBV7-8	TRBJ1-3	CASSSTGVVNTIYF
NA	TRBV29-1	TRBJ2-5	CSVVFDSQETQYF
TRBD1	TRBV9	TRBJ2-5	CASSPPAGTGPFETQYF
TRBD2	TRBV28	TRBJ2-5	CASSLGEGRVWETQYF